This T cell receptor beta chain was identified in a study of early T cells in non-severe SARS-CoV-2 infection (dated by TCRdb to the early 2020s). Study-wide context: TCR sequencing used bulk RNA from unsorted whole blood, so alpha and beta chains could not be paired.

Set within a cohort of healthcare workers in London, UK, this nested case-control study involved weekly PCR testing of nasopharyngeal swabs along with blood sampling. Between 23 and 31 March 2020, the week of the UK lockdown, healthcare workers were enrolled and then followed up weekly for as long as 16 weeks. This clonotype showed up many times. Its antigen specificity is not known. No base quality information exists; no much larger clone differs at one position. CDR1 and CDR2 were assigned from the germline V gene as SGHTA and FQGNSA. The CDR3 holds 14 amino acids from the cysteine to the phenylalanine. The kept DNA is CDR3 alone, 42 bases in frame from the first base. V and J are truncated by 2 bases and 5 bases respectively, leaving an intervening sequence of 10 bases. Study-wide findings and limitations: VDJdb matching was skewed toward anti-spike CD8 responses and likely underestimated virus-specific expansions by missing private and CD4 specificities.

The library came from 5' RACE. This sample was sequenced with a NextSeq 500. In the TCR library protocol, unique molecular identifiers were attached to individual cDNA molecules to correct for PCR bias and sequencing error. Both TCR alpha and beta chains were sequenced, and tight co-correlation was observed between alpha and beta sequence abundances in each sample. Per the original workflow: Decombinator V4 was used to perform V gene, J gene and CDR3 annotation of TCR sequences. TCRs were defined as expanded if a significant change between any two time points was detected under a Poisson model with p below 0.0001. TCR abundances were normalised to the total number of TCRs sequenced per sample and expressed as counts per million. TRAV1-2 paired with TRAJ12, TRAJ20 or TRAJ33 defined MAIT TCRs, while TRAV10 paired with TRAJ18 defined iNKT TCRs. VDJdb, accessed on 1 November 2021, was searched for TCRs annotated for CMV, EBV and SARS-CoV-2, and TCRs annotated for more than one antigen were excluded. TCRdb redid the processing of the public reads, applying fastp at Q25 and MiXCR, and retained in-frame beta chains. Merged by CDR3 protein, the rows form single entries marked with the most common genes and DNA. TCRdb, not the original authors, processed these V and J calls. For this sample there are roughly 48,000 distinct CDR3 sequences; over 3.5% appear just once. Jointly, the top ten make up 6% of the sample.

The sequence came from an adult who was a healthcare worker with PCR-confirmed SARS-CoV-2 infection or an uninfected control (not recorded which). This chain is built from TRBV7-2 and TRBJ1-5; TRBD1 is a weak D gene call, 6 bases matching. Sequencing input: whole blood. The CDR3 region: CASSLTGTYQPQHF. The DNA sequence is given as TGTGCCAGCAGCTTAACCGGGACATATCAGCCCCAGCATTTT.